A single sample is the source of the 23 T cell receptor beta chains below, sequenced in a study of T cell clonality in common variable immunodeficiency (dated by TCRdb to between 2014 and 2016). Receptor libraries were prepared by the immunoSEQ multiplex PCR assay. This is the immuneACCESS table as TCRdb keeps it, with only in-frame sequences that have V and J called. A part of the clones is gone; compared with another copy, unresolved V genes explain less than half, and the rest is unexplained. For this sample the table reports under 45,000 clones, with no clone seen just once. Clones ranked in the top ten supply about 1.3% of the sample. Material: peripheral blood mononuclear cells. These receptors were collected from a person aged 18 to 69 in good health.

This clone occurred many times. The CDR3 end is not reached by the read, which stops 3 residues before it; the germline J gene fills it in. The rearrangement joins TRBV5-1 to TRBJ1-1; no clear D. From germline, CDR1 is SGHRS and CDR2 YFSETQ. This CDR3 comprises 13 residues. V lost 1 base to trimming and J lost 0 bases, with 4 bases between them. CDR3 sequence: CASSLILNTEAFF. Incomplete CDR3 DNA: TGCGCCAGCAGCTTGATCTTGAACACTGAA.

This clone is labeled as medium-sized. Read sequence stops 3 residues before the CDR3 end, and the germline J gene provides the missing end. The chain recombines TRBV20-1 with TRBJ2-2, with D possibly being TRBD2 (6 bases). Germline values: CDR1 DFQATT, CDR2 SNEGSKA (reference sequence). The CDR3 contains 14 residues. Trimming took 3 bases from V and 6 from J, leaving 14 bases between them. The CDR3 bases that were read are TGCAGTGCTAGCCCAGGTCCGGGGGCCGGGGAG. Protein sequence: CSASPGPGAGE. The full CDR3 reads CSASPGPGAGELFF.

At least ten counts were recorded for this clone. The read terminates 3 residues before the CDR3 end, so the remaining end is supplied by the germline J gene. The chain recombines TRBV7-3 with TRBJ2-3, with a weak D call TRBD2 (6 bases). Trimming shortened V by 6 bases and J by 4 bases, and 17 bases separated the two germline ends. The CDR3 contains 15 residues. Per germline, CDR1 SGHTA and CDR2 FQGTGA. CDR3 amino acids: CASSIMGGAPDTQYF. Incomplete CDR3 DNA: TGTGCCAGCAGTATAATGGGGGGTGCACCAGATACG.

In its sample, this clone was seen many times. The sequence runs out 3 residues before the end of the CDR3; the remainder is reconstructed from the germline J gene. This rearrangement joins TRBV5-4 to TRBJ2-3; TRBD2 matches 7 bases. The CDR3 contains 15 residues. Germline loops: CDR1 SGHNT, CDR2 YYREEE (reference sequence). J was trimmed by 5 bases and V by 3 bases; bases with no gene match: 9. The covered CDR3 bases are TGTGCCAGCAGCTCGGGAGGAGCAGGGAAAGATACG. Translation: CASSSGGAGKDT. The whole CDR3 is CASSSGGAGKDTQYF.

Remarks on this clone: Sequencing ends 3 residues short of the CDR3 end; the germline J gene provides the rest. The chain links TRBV30 to TRBJ2-3; weak D call: TRBD1 (7 bases). The germline gives CDR1 GTSNPN, CDR2 SVGIG (reference sequence). The CDR3 runs to 12 residues. CDR3 bases read: TGTGCCTGGAGTACAGGGGACTGGACG. Protein product: CAWSTGDWT. The complete CDR3 sequence is CAWSTGDWTQYF. Full variable domain (outside the CDR3, taken from reference TRBV30 and TRBJ2-3): SQTIHQWPATLVQPVGSPLSLECTVEGTSNPNLYWYRQAAGRGLQLLFYSVGIGQISSEVPQNLSASRPQDRQFILSSKKLLLSDSGFYLCAWSTGDWTQYFGPGTRLTVL.

There are many counts of this clone. The read finishes 3 residues shy of the CDR3 end, and the germline J gene is used to complete it. The rearrangement uses TRBV29-1 and TRBJ2-5; 12 positions match TRBD2. From germline, CDR1 is SQVTM and CDR2 ANQGSEA. With V trimmed by 4 bases and J by 4 bases, 4 bases remained unmatched. The CDR3 is 14 amino acids. The part of the CDR3 DNA that was read is TGCAGCGTTGGACTAGCGGGAGTTGGAGAGACC. As protein: CSVGLAGVGET. The whole CDR3 is CSVGLAGVGETQYF.

This clone was seen at least ten times. The CDR3 extends 3 residues past the end of the read, so its final part is completed from the germline J gene. The chain couples TRBV6-2 or TRBV6-3 to TRBJ2-7; either TRBD1 or TRBD2 may supply D (5 bases each). V lost 6 bases and J 6 bases, leaving 21 bases between the germline ends. This CDR3 comprises 15 residues. The V gene's germline CDR1 is MNHEY and CDR2 SVGEGT. The CDR3: CASSIEGNGIREQYF. The DNA read from the CDR3 is TGTGCCAGCAGCATTGAGGGGAATGGGATACGCGAG.

This clone was observed at least ten times. The CDR3 end is not reached by the read, which stops 3 residues before it; the germline J gene fills it in. The chain has TRBV20-1 and TRBJ2-3; perhaps TRBD1 as D (7 bases). Trimming pared 2 bases from V and 6 bases from J, leaving 21 bases between. Germline V gene lookup returns CDR1 DFQATT and CDR2 SNEGSKA (reference sequence). The CDR3 runs to 16 residues. CDR3 DNA, as far as it was read: TGCAGTGCTAGAACGCGGGACAGACGGTCAACGGATACG. It specifies CSARTRDRRSTDT. The full CDR3 is CSARTRDRRSTDTQYF.

This clone was detected ten times or more. The read ends 3 residues before the CDR3 terminus; that terminus is restored from the germline J gene. This chain uses TRBV28 with TRBJ2-3; 9 positions agree with TRBD1. Unmatched junction bases numbered 15, after V lost 5 bases and J lost 6 bases. CDR1 and CDR2 (germline): MDHEN, SYDVKM. There are 17 residues in the CDR3. The DNA read from the CDR3 is TGTGCCAGCAGTATCGACGAACAGGGGGCCCCCTCTGATACG. It codes for CASSIDEQGAPSDT. The full-length CDR3 reads as CASSIDEQGAPSDTQYF.

In this sample, this clone turned up many times. CDR3 bases read: TGTGCCAGCAGCCGATCGGGACTATCCTCGGATGAG. This sequence encodes CASSRSGLSSDE. The CDR3, in full, reads CASSRSGLSSDEQFF. The rearrangement uses TRBV2 and TRBJ2-1; 7 nucleotides align to TRBD2. Sequencing ends 3 residues short of the CDR3 end; the germline J gene provides the rest. The junction had 13 bases not matched to a gene; V was cut back by 6 bases and J by 8 bases. The germline CDR1 and CDR2 sequences are SNHLY and FYNNEI. CDR3 length: 15 amino acids.

In this sample, this clone turned up many times. Read coverage stops 3 residues before the CDR3 terminus; the germline J gene supplies the remainder. The chain employs TRBV6-1 and TRBJ1-5, with D maybe TRBD1 (6 bases). This CDR3 spans 15 amino acids. V was cut by 4 bases and J by 4 bases, with 14 bases left in between. Germline values: CDR1 MNHNS, CDR2 SASEGT. The CDR3 loop is CASSVAGVNNQPQHF. The part of the CDR3 DNA that was read is TGTGCCAGCAGTGTTGCAGGGGTGAATAATCAGCCC.

This clone occurred many times. The CDR3 end lies 3 residues beyond the end of the read and is filled in from the germline J gene. The chain combines TRBV19 with TRBJ1-2, with D uncertain. Germline lookup yields CDR1 LNHDA and CDR2 SQIVND (reference sequence). Trimming took off 4 bases at V and 1 base at J, with 13 bases between the two ends. This CDR3 region has 15 residues. The CDR3 protein is CASSSRGANNYGYTF. The part of the CDR3 DNA that was read is TGTGCCAGTAGTAGCCGGGGTGCGAATAACTATGGC.

This clone was seen ten or more times. The read is 3 residues too short to cover the CDR3 end, so that end is filled in from the germline J gene. The gene calls are TRBV5-1 and TRBJ1-2, with TRBD1 matching 8 bases. V shed 1 base and J 4 bases; nucleotides not matched to a gene: 9. The CDR3 length is 16 residues. The germline CDR1 and CDR2 sequences are SGHRS and YFSETQ. The CDR3 region is CASSLNDPGTGYGYTF. CDR3 DNA, as far as it was read: TGCGCCAGCAGCTTGAACGACCCCGGGACAGGCTATGGC.

In its sample, this clone was seen many times. The CDR3 end lies 3 residues beyond the end of the read and is filled in from the germline J gene. This chain connects TRBV7-2 to TRBJ2-7, with TRBD2 identical over 10 bases. V was pared by 6 bases and J by 5 bases, with 4 bases of the junction left unmatched. This CDR3 spans 13 amino acids. Germline CDR1 reads SGHTA; CDR2 reads FQGNSA. CDR3 DNA (partial): TGTGCCAGCAGACCAAGCGGGAGGGACGAG. Its translation is CASRPSGRDE. The whole CDR3 protein is CASRPSGRDEQYF.

This clone was counted a few times. Sequencing ends 3 residues short of the CDR3 end; the germline J gene provides the rest. V usage is TRBV7-9 and J usage is TRBJ1-3; tentative D call: TRBD1 (5 bases). The CDR3 has 15 amino acids. CDR1 and CDR2 from the germline V gene are SEHNR and FQNEAQ (reference sequence). V gave up 1 base and J gave up 0 bases, with 7 bases separating them. The CDR3 spells CASSLGGLSGNTIYF. CDR3 DNA, as far as it was read: TGTGCCAGCAGCTTAGGGGGCCTCTCTGGAAACACC.

This clone was observed many times. The DNA ends 3 residues before the CDR3 does, and the rest of the CDR3 is filled in from the germline J gene. The chain combines TRBV5-1 with TRBJ2-1; tentatively, D is TRBD2 (5 bases). This CDR3 has 12 amino acids. Germline loops: CDR1 SGHRS, CDR2 YFSETQ. Trimming pared 3 bases from V and 9 bases from J, leaving 10 bases between. The CDR3 here is CASSYDGVEQFF. The CDR3 bases that were read are TGCGCCAGCAGCTACGACGGGGTTGAG.

This clone has ten or more counts. Coverage ceases 3 residues before the CDR3 finishes, and the germline J gene fills in the end. The chain combines TRBV7-9 with TRBJ2-1; TRBD2 aligns across 7 bases. The CDR3 is made up of 14 amino acids. Germline V gene lookup returns CDR1 SEHNR and CDR2 FQNEAQ (reference sequence). V lost 5 bases, J lost 7 bases, and 8 bases stayed unmatched. This CDR3 reads CASSHRILANEQFF. The sequenced CDR3 bases are TGTGCCAGCAGCCACAGAATACTAGCGAATGAG.

This clone was found many times. The sequenced fragment ends 3 residues before the CDR3 boundary, so the rest is inferred from the germline J gene. The J gene is TRBJ2-3, the V gene TRBV4-2, with D perhaps given as TRBD1 or TRBD2 (5 bases each). The V gene lost 0 bases and the J gene lost 3 bases, with 7 bases spanning the gap. The length of the CDR3 is 14 residues. CDR1 LGHNA and CDR2 YNFKEQ come from the germline V gene. The CDR3 reads CASSQERGTDTQYF. CDR3 DNA (partial): TGTGCCAGCAGCCAAGAGAGGGGAACAGATACG.

This clone was counted many times. Coverage ceases 3 residues before the CDR3 finishes, and the germline J gene fills in the end. The rearrangement joins TRBV11-2 to TRBJ2-1, with TRBD2 matching 12 bases. The CDR3 has 15 amino acids. Germline V CDR1 and CDR2: SGHAT, FQNNGV. Germline trimming cut 4 bases from V and 8 bases from J; bases unmatched to any gene: 6. The CDR3 loop is CASSSTSGRGDEQFF. Partial CDR3 DNA: TGTGCCAGCAGCTCGACTAGCGGGAGAGGCGATGAG.

This clone was seen at least ten times. From the germline J gene comes the end of the CDR3, since the read stops 3 residues before it. This chain connects TRBV7-2 to TRBJ1-4; D is unresolved. V was shortened by 1 base and J by 5 bases, with 11 bases between the two germline ends. Per the germline V gene, CDR1 is SGHTA and CDR2 is FQGNSA. This CDR3 region has 15 residues. The DNA read from the CDR3 is TGTGCCAGCAGCTTAGGAGACACCAGAAATGAAAAA. Translating gives CASSLGDTRNEK. Given in full, the CDR3 is CASSLGDTRNEKLFF. The whole variable domain, filled in from reference TRBV7-2 and TRBJ1-4, reads GAGVSQSPSNKVTEKGKDVELRCDPISGHTALYWYRQSLGQGLEFLIYFQGNSAPDKSGLPSDRFSAERTGGSVSTLTIQRTQQEDSAVYLCASSLGDTRNEKLFFGSGTQLSVL.

As for this clone: The read finishes 3 residues shy of the CDR3 end, and the germline J gene is used to complete it. The chain employs TRBV7-6 and TRBJ2-1; 10 bases are shared with TRBD2. The CDR3 sequence is 15 residues long. Germline-derived CDR1 and CDR2 are SGHVS and FNYEAQ. Trimming removed 2 bases from V and 7 bases from J; junction bases left unmatched: 5. The sequenced CDR3 bases are TGTGCCAGCAGCTTAAGCGGGAGGGCCTCGAATGAG. Its protein product is CASSLSGRASNE. The entire CDR3 reads CASSLSGRASNEQFF.

Regarding this clone: The read gets to within 3 residues of the CDR3 end, and the germline J gene fills in the rest. The genes are TRBV11-2 and TRBJ2-7, with D possibly being TRBD2 (5 bases). V was cut by 0 bases and J by 3 bases, with 12 bases left in between. CDR1 is SGHAT, CDR2 FQNNGV, per germline. The CDR3 sequence is 15 residues long. CDR3: CASSLDRGQFYEQYF. The CDR3 bases that were read are TGTGCCAGCAGCTTAGATCGAGGGCAGTTCTACGAG.

This clone has ten or more counts. The CDR3 is cut off 3 residues early in the read; its end comes from the germline J gene. J is TRBJ2-1 and V is TRBV6-4, with 9 bases aligning to TRBD2. Trimming took 6 bases from V and 5 from J; bases not matched to a gene: 8. The germline CDR1 and CDR2 sequences are MRHNA and SNTAGT. The length of the CDR3 is 15 residues. CDR3 in amino acids: CASSRTSGPNNEQFF. The sequenced part of the CDR3 DNA is TGTGCCAGCAGCCGAACTAGCGGGCCTAACAATGAG.